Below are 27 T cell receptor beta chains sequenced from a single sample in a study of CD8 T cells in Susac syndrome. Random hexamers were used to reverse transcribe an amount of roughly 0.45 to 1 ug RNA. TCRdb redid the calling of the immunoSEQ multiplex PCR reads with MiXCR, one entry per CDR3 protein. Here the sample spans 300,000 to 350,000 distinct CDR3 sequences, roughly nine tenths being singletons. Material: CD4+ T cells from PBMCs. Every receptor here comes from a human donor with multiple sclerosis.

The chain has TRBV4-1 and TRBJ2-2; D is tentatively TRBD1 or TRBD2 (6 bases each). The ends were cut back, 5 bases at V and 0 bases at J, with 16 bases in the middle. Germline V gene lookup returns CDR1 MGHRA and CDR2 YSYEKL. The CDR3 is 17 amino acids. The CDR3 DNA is TGCGCCAGCAGCTCCCGGGGGCCGGGGACGAACACCGGGGAGCTGTTTTTT. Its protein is CASSSRGPGTNTGELFF.

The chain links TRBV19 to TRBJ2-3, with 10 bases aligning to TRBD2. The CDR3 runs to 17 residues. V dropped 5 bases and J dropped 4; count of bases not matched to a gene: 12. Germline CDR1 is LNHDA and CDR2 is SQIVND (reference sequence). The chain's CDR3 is CASSDNPTSGLADTQYF. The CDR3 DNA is TGTGCCAGTAGTGATAACCCGACTAGCGGGCTGGCAGATACGCAGTATTTT.

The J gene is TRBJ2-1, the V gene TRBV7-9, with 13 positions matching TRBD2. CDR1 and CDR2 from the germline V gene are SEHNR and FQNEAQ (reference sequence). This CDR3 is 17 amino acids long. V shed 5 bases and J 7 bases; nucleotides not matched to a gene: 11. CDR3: CASSKNPTSGRANEQFF. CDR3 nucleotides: TGTGCCAGCAGCAAAAACCCAACTAGCGGGAGGGCGAATGAGCAGTTCTTC. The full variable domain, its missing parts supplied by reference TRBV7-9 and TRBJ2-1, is DTGVSQNPRHKITKRGQNVTFRCDPISEHNRLYWYRQTLGQGPEFLTYFQNEAQLEKSRLLSDRFSAERPKGSFSTLEIQRTEQGDSAMYLCASSKNPTSGRANEQFFGPGTRLTVL.

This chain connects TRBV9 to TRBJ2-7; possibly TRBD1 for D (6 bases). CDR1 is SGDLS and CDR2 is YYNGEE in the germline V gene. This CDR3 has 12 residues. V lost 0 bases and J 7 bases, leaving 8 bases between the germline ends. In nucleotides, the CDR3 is TGTGCCAGCAGCGTAGTAGGGGGAGAGCAGTACTTC. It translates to CASSVVGGEQYF.

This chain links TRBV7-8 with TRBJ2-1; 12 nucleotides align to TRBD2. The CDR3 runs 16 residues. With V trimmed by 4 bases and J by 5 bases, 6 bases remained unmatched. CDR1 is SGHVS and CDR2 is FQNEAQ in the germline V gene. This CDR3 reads CASSWKRLAGDNEQFF. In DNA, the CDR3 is TGTGCCAGCAGCTGGAAGAGACTAGCGGGGGACAATGAGCAGTTCTTC.

CDR3 loop: CASRPLGVSNQPQHF. CDR3 in DNA: TGTGCCAGCAGACCCTTGGGGGTTAGCAATCAGCCCCAGCATTTT. V is TRBV27 and J is TRBJ1-5, with D possibly TRBD1 on 5 matching bases. V lost 6 bases, J lost 0 bases, and 12 bases lay in between. Germline V gene data show CDR1 as MNHEY and CDR2 as SMNVEV (reference sequence). The CDR3 spans 15 residues.

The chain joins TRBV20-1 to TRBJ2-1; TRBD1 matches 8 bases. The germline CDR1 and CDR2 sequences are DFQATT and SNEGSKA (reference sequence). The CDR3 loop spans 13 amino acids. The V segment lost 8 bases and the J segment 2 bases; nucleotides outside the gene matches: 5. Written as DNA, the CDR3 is TGCAGTCAGACAGGGGTTACCTACAATGAGCAGTTCTTC. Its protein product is CSQTGVTYNEQFF.

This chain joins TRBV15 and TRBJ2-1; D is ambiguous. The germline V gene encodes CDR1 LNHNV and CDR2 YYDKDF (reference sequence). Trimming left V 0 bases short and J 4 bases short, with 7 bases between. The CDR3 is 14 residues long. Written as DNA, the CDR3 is TGTGCCACCAGCAGAGATAGGGTTTACAATGAGCAGTTCTTC. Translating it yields CATSRDRVYNEQFF.

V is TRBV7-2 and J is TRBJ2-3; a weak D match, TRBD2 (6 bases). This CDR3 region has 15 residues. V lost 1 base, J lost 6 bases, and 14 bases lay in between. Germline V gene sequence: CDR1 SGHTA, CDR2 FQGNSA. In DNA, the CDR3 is TGTGCCAGCAGCTTAGGCGGGACTGATTTTGATACGCAGTATTTT. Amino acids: CASSLGGTDFDTQYF.

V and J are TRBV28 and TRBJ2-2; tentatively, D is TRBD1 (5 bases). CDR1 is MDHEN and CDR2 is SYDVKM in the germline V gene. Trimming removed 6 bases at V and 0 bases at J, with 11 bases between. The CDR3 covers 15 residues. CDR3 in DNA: TGTGCCAGCAGCCTTACAGGAGCGAACACCGGGGAGCTGTTTTTT. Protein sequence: CASSLTGANTGELFF.

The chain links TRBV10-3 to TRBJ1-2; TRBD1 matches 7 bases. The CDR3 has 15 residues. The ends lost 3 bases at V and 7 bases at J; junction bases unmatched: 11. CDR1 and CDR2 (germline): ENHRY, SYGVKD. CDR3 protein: CAISDSDRAYFGYTF. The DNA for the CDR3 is TGTGCCATCAGTGATTCCGACAGGGCCTACTTTGGCTACACCTTC.

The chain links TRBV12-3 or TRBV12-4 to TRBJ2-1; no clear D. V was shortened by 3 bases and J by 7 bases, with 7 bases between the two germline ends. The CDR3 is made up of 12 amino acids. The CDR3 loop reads CASSFARNEQFF. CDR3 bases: TGTGCCAGCAGTTTCGCGAGAAATGAGCAGTTCTTC.

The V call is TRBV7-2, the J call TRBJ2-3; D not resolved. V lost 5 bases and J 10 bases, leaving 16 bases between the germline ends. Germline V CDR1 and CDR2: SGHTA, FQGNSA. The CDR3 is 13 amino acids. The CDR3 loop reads CASSRDIRAAQYF. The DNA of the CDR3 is TGTGCCAGCAGCCGCGACATCCGGGCCGCGCAGTATTTT. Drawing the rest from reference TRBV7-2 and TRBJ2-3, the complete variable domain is GAGVSQSPSNKVTEKGKDVELRCDPISGHTALYWYRQSLGQGLEFLIYFQGNSAPDKSGLPSDRFSAERTGGSVSTLTIQRTQQEDSAVYLCASSRDIRAAQYFGPGTRLTVL.

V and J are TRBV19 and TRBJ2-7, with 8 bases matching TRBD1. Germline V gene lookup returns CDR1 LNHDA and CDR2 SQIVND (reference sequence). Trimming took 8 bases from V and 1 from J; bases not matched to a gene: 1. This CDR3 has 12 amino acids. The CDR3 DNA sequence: TGTGCCAGTCGGGACAGGTCCTACGAGCAGTACTTC. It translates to CASRDRSYEQYF.

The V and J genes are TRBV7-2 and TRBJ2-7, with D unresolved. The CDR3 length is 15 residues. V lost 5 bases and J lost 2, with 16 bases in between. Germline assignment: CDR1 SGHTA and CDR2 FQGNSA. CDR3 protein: CASSTRGASAYEQYF. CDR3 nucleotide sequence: TGTGCCAGCAGCACCCGCGGTGCTTCCGCCTACGAGCAGTACTTC.

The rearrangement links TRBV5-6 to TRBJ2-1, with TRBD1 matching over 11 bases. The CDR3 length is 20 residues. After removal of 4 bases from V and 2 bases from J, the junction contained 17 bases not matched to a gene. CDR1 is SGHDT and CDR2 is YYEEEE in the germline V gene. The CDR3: CASSSRPGQGDFQAYNEQFF. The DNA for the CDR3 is TGTGCCAGCAGCAGTAGACCGGGACAGGGGGATTTCCAAGCCTACAATGAGCAGTTCTTC.

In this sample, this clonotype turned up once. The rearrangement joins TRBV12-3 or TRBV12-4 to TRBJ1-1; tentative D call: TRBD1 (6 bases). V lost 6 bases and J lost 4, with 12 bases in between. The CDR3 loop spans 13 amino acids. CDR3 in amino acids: CASRRQVGTEAFF. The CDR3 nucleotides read TGTGCCAGCAGGAGACAGGTAGGCACTGAAGCTTTCTTT.

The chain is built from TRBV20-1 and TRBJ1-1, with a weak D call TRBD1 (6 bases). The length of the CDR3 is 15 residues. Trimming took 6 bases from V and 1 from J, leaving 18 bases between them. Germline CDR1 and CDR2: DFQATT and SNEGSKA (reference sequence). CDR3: CSAKPHGGPNTEAFF. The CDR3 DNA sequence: TGCAGTGCCAAACCTCACGGGGGCCCGAACACTGAAGCTTTCTTT.

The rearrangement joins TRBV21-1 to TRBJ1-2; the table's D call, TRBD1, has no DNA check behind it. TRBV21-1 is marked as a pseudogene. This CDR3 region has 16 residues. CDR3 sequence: CASSDRDRSPNYGYTF. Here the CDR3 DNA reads TGTGCCAGCAGCGACCGGGACAGGTCCCCGAATTATGGCTACACCTTC.

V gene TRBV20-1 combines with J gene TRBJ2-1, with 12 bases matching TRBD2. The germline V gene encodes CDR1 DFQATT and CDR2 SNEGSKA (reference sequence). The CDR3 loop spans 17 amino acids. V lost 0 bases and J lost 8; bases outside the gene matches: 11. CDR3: CSARDRTLAGGLYEQFF. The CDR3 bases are TGCAGTGCTAGAGATCGGACCCTAGCGGGGGGGCTCTATGAGCAGTTCTTC.

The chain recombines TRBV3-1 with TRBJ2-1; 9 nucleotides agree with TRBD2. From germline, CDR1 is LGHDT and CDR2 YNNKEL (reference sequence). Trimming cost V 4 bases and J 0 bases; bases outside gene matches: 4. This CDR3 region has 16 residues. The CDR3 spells CASSRRGGYSYNEQFF. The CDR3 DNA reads TGTGCCAGCAGCCGGCGGGGGGGCTACTCCTACAATGAGCAGTTCTTC.

CDR3 residues: CASSANTEAFF. The CDR3, as DNA: TGTGCCAGCAGCGCAAACACTGAAGCTTTCTTT. The chain has TRBV7-9 and TRBJ1-1, with D unresolved. CDR1 and CDR2 (germline): SEHNR, FQNEAQ (reference sequence). Trimming pared 5 bases from V and 2 bases from J, leaving 3 bases between. The CDR3 is 11 amino acids.

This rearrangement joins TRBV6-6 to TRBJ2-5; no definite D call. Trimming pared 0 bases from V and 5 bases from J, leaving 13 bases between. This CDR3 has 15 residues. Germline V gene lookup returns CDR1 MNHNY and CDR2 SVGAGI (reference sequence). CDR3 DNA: TGTGCCAGCAGTTACTCCCAATTAGGCGAGGAGACCCAGTACTTC. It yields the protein CASSYSQLGEETQYF.

CDR3 region: CASKGIYTGELFF. CDR3 DNA: TGTGCCAGCAAAGGAATATACACCGGGGAGCTGTTTTTT. The chain carries TRBV6-5 and TRBJ2-2; D gene ambiguous. The germline V and J ends were trimmed by 7 bases and 3 bases, with 9 bases remaining between them. Germline loops: CDR1 MNHEY, CDR2 SVGAGI. This CDR3 has 13 residues.

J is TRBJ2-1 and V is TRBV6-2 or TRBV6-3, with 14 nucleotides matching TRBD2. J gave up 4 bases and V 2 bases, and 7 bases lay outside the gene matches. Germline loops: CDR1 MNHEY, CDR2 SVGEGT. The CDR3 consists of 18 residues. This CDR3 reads CASSYRGLAGGLYNEQFF. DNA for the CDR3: TGTGCCAGCAGTTACCGAGGACTAGCGGGAGGATTATACAATGAGCAGTTCTTC.

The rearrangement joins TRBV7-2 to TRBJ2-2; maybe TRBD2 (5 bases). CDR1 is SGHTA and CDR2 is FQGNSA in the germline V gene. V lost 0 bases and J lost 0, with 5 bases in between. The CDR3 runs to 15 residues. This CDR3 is CASSLALANTGELFF. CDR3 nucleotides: TGTGCCAGCAGCTTAGCACTAGCGAACACCGGGGAGCTGTTTTTT.

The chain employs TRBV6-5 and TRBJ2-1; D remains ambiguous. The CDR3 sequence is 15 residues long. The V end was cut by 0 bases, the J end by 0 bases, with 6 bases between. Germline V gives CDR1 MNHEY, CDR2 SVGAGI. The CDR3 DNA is TGTGCCAGCAGTTACTCCGCTGACTCCTACAATGAGCAGTTCTTC. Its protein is CASSYSADSYNEQFF.